This T cell receptor beta chain was sequenced in a study of T cell responses to AZD1222 COVID-19 vaccine. TCRdb keeps only in-frame clones here, not all; method: immunoSEQ multiplex PCR. The sample has fewer than 70,000 clones, roughly 80% seen once. V was shortened by 0 bases and J by 2 bases, with 10 bases between the two germline ends. The CDR3 length is 15 residues. Germline lookup yields CDR1 SGHVS and CDR2 FQNEAQ. The chain combines TRBV7-8 with TRBJ2-5; the D gene is possibly TRBD2 (6 bases). This receptor was identified in an adult who received the AZD1222 COVID-19 vaccine. The input for sequencing was peripheral blood, taken 28 days after the second AZD1222 dose. The CDR3 nucleotides are TGTGCCAGCAGCTTAGCGTATGGGACTCAAGAGACCCAGTACTTC. It specifies CASSLAYGTQETQYF.